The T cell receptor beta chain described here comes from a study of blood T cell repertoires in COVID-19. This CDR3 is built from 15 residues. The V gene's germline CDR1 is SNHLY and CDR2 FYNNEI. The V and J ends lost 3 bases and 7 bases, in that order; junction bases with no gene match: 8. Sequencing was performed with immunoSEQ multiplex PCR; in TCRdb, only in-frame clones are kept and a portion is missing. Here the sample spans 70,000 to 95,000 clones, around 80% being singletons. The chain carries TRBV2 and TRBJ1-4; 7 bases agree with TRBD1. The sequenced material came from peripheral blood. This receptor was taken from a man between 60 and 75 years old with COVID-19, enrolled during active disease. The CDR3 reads CASSDNRAGGEKLFF. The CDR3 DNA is TGTGCCAGCAGTGACAACCGGGCAGGGGGTGAAAAACTGTTTTTT.